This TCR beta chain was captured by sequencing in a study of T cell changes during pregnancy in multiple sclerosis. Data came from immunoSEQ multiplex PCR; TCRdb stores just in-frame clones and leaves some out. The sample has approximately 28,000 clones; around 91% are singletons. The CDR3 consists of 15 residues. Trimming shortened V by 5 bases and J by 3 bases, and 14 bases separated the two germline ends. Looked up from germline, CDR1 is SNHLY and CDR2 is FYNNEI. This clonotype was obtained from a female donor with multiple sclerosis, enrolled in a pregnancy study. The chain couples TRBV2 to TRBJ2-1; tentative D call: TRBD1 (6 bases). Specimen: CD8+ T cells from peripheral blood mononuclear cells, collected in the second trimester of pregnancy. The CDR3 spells CASSFKGDIYNEQFF. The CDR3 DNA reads TGTGCCAGCAGTTTTAAGGGGGATATCTACAATGAGCAGTTCTTC.